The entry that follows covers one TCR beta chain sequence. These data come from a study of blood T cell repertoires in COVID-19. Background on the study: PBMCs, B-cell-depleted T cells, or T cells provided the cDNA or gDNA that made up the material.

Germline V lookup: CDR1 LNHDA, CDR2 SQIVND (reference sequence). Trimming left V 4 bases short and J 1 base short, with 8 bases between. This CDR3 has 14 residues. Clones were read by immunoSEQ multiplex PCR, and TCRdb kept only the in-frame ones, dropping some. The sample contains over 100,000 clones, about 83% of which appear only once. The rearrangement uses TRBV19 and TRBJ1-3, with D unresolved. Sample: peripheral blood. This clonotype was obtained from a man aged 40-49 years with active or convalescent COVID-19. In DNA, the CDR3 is TGTGCCAGTAGTACCCGGGTATCTGGAAACACCATATATTTT. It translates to CASSTRVSGNTIYF. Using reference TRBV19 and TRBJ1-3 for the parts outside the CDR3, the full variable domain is DGGITQSPKYLFRKEGQNVTLSCEQNLNHDAMYWYRQDPGQGLRLIYYSQIVNDFQKGDIAEGYSVSREKKESFPLTVTSAQKNPTAFYLCASSTRVSGNTIYFGEGSWLTVV.